This T cell receptor (beta chain) was found in a study of T cell clonality in common variable immunodeficiency. Study-wide points: Common variable immunodeficiency TCR beta sequences reportedly had fewer deletions and N-nucleotide insertions.

CDR1 GTSNPN and CDR2 SVGIG come from the germline V gene (reference sequence). V was clipped by 2 bases and J by 7 bases, with 14 bases between them. The CDR3 totals 13 residues. Data came from immunoSEQ multiplex PCR; TCRdb stores just in-frame clones and leaves some out. This sample carries roughly 29,000 clones, none of them present only once. Blood came from CVID subjects not ill and not taking immunomodulatory or immunosuppressive medication. Worth noting for this clone: The antigen is not known. The read halts 3 residues ahead of the CDR3 end, with the missing end drawn from the germline J gene.

The clonotype was recovered from a human donor with common variable immunodeficiency. The specimen was peripheral blood mononuclear cells. This chain uses TRBV30 with TRBJ2-5; the D gene is possibly TRBD1 (5 bases). The sequenced part of the CDR3 DNA is TGTGCCTGGAGTCAGGGCCCTCCAGGGACC. This gives the protein CAWSQGPPGT. The full CDR3 is CAWSQGPPGTQYF.